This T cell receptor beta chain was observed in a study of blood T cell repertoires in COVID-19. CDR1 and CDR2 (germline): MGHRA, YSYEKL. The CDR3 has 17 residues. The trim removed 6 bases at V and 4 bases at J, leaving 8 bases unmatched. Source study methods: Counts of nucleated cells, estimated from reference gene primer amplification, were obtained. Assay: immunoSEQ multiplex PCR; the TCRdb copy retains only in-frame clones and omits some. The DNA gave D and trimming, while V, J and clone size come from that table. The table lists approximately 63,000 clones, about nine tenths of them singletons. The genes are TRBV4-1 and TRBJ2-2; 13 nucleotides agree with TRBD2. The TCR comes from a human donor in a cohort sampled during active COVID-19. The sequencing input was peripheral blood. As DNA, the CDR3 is TGCGCCAGCAGGAATGGACTAGCGGGAGTAGCCACCGGGGAGCTGTTTTTT. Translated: CASRNGLAGVATGELFF.